A single sample gave rise to the 11 T cell receptor beta chains below, sequenced in a study of identical twins. In TCRdb, the 5' RACE reads were re-called with MiXCR into one record per CDR3 protein. This sample has hundreds of thousands of distinct CDR3 sequences, with around 6% found just once. Sample: naive T cells sorted from blood. The receptors derive from a man between 18 and 29 years old in good health.

This clonotype was counted many times. This chain uses TRBV5-1 with TRBJ2-1; D possibly corresponds to TRBD1 (6 bases). Trimming pared 0 bases from V and 5 bases from J, leaving 15 bases between. The germline CDR1 and CDR2 sequences are SGHRS and YFSETQ. This CDR3 region has 16 residues. The CDR3 DNA follows: TGCGCCAGCAGCTTGGCCAGGGGTGGGGCCCACAATGAGCAGTTCTTC. This encodes CASSLARGGAHNEQFF.

This clonotype came up many times. V usage is TRBV29-1 and J usage is TRBJ1-2; TRBD1 aligns across 7 bases. The CDR3 has 12 amino acids. Germline CDR1 and CDR2: SQVTM and ANQGSEA. Trimming removed 6 bases from V and 8 bases from J; junction bases left unmatched: 9. The CDR3 nucleotides are TGCAGCGTCCGGACAGGTAGAGACGGCTACACCTTC. Amino acids: CSVRTGRDGYTF.

In the case of this clonotype: A clone one base away is much larger, so this may be a read error. Since the CDR3 does not end with the conserved phenylalanine or tryptophan, this likely comes from a read error. The chain is built from TRBV7-2 and TRBJ2-1, with a tentative D call TRBD1 (6 bases). Germline V CDR1 and CDR2: SGHTA, FQGNSA. V was clipped by 2 bases and J by 4 bases, with 15 bases between them. CDR3 length: 16 residues. The CDR3 DNA sequence: TGTGCCAGCAGCTTAAGGGGACAACCCCCTTACAATGAGCAGTTCTCC. Amino acids: CASSLRGQPPYNEQFS.

This clonotype appeared many times. The chain links TRBV6-4 to TRBJ2-1, with 12 bases aligning to TRBD2. With 4 bases clipped from V and 3 bases from J, the junction kept 4 bases outside the gene matches. Germline assignment: CDR1 MRHNA and CDR2 SNTAGT. This CDR3 has 16 amino acids. The CDR3 protein is CASSAGLAGNYNEQFF. For the CDR3, the DNA is TGTGCCAGCAGTGCCGGACTAGCGGGGAACTACAATGAGCAGTTCTTC.

There are many counts of this clonotype. This chain links TRBV20-1 with TRBJ2-7, with D unresolved. CDR3 length: 13 amino acids. V was pared by 5 bases and J by 1 base, with 12 bases between. From germline, CDR1 is DFQATT and CDR2 SNEGSKA (reference sequence). Here the CDR3 DNA reads TGCAGTGCTCACCCCCCAGCGTCCTACGAGCAGTACTTC. It translates to CSAHPPASYEQYF.

The chain couples TRBV28 to TRBJ2-5, with TRBD1 as a possible D gene (6 bases). The CDR3 totals 14 residues. V shed 3 bases and J shed 6 bases, with 14 bases lying between them. Looked up from germline, CDR1 is MDHEN and CDR2 is SYDVKM. Here the CDR3 DNA reads TGTGCCAGCAGTTTGAAGGGGGAGTTCCAGACCCAGTACTTC. Amino acids: CASSLKGEFQTQYF.

Ten or more counts support this clonotype. The rearrangement joins TRBV6-1 to TRBJ1-5; weak D call: TRBD1 (5 bases). The CDR3 spans 14 residues. V lost 5 bases and J lost 7, with 15 bases in between. Per germline, CDR1 MNHNS and CDR2 SASEGT. CDR3 DNA sequence: TGTGCCAGCAGTAGGGGCTCTCTGGGGCAGCCCCAGCATTTT. Amino acid sequence: CASSRGSLGQPQHF.

This clonotype has a handful of counts. The genes are TRBV7-2 and TRBJ2-5, with 7 bases matching TRBD2. Trimming at V came to 1 base and at J to 7 bases, leaving 9 bases not matched to a gene. Germline V gives CDR1 SGHTA, CDR2 FQGNSA. This CDR3 has 15 amino acids. The chain's CDR3 is CASSLGASGPTTQYF. CDR3 nucleotide sequence: TGTGCCAGCAGCTTAGGAGCTAGCGGACCCACGACCCAGTACTTC.

The sample holds many counts of this clonotype. The chain is built from TRBV3-1 and TRBJ2-7; tentatively, D is TRBD1 (5 bases). Germline CDR1 is LGHDT and CDR2 is YNNKEL (reference sequence). This CDR3 contains 16 residues. V was trimmed by 5 bases and J by 3 bases, leaving 20 bases between them. The chain's CDR3 is CASSTLVAYDSYEQYF. The CDR3 coding sequence is TGTGCCAGCAGCACCCTGGTAGCTTATGACAGCTACGAGCAGTACTTC.

This chain links TRBV5-1 with TRBJ2-5; possible D gene TRBD2, 6 bases. There are 15 residues in the CDR3. From germline, CDR1 is SGHRS and CDR2 YFSETQ. V was pared by 3 bases and J by 2 bases, with 14 bases between. The CDR3 protein is CASSSASGTQETQYF. The DNA for the CDR3 is TGCGCCAGCAGCTCGGCTTCCGGGACTCAAGAGACCCAGTACTTC.

In its sample, this clonotype was seen a few times. V gene TRBV12-3 or TRBV12-4 combines with J gene TRBJ1-2; unclear D gene. V lost 5 bases and J 4 bases, leaving 5 bases between the germline ends. The CDR3 is made up of 11 amino acids. The CDR3: CASSPSYGYTF. CDR3 bases: TGTGCCAGCAGTCCAAGCTATGGCTACACCTTC.